The clone carrying this TCR beta chain was counted many times. Via MiXCR, TCRdb re-called the reads, giving one row per CDR3 protein. The table lists 65,000 to 90,000 distinct CDR3 sequences, 3.7% of them singletons. The entry originates in a study of T cell repertoires in cytomegalovirus infection. About the study: It was the public TCR beta signatures that indicated both CMV infection and matching HLA type.

This CDR3 is 15 amino acids long. Germline V gene data show CDR1 as KGHDR and CDR2 as SFDVKD. Trimming cost V 5 bases and J 4 bases, with 16 bases left between them. The V and J genes are TRBV24-1 and TRBJ2-5; D is tentatively TRBD1 or TRBD2 (6 bases each). The specimen was PBMCs. This TCR came from a human donor in good health (CMV status not recorded). Some clones in this sample may be carry-over from other donors' samples. The CDR3 reads CATSVARGLRETQYF. The DNA for the CDR3 is TGTGCCACCAGTGTCGCACGGGGGCTCAGAGAGACCCAGTACTTC.